A single sample is the source of the 4 T cell receptor beta chains below, sequenced in a study of shared clonotypes between healthy human individuals. The repertoire was sequenced with immunoSEQ multiplex PCR; TCRdb's copy has only in-frame clones and lacks some. The sample yields approximately 440,000 clones, 75% to 80% seen once. Material: PBMCs. The receptors shown here come from a woman between 35 and 50 years old in good health. Some clones in this sample may be carry-over from other donors' samples.

This chain uses TRBV10-2 with TRBJ2-7; possible D gene TRBD2, 5 bases. Trimming stripped 7 bases from V and 0 bases from J, with 10 bases between. Germline-derived CDR1 and CDR2 are WSHSY and SAAADI. CDR3 size: 13 residues. CDR3 nucleotide sequence: TGCGCCAGCATTCCCCGGGACTCCTACGAGCAGTACTTC. Amino acids: CASIPRDSYEQYF.

In the case of this clone: A read error may explain this, as a much larger clone is one base away. CDR3 in amino acids: CASSFSSDTQYF. CDR3 nucleotide sequence: TGTGCCAGCAGCTTTTCGTCAGATACGCAGTATTTT. The chain recombines TRBV11-1 with TRBJ2-3; no definite D call. From germline, CDR1 is SGHAT and CDR2 FQDESV (reference sequence). V lost 3 bases and J lost 4, with 5 bases in between. The CDR3 totals 12 residues.

This rearrangement joins TRBV19 to TRBJ2-7; D not resolved. Germline V gives CDR1 LNHDA, CDR2 SQIVND (reference sequence). V was cut by 0 bases and J by 7 bases, with 10 bases left in between. The CDR3 spans 13 residues. The CDR3 spells CASSIDRATEQYF. The CDR3 region has the DNA TGTGCCAGTAGTATAGATCGTGCGACAGAGCAGTACTTC.

This chain connects TRBV12-2 to TRBJ1-2; TRBD1 reflects the table's D call only, with no check against the DNA. TRBV12-2 has pseudogene status. CDR3 length equals 16 residues. The CDR3 sequence: CASRFGQGQTNYGYTF. CDR3 nucleotides: TGTGCAAGTCGCTTTGGACAGGGTCAAACGAACTATGGCTACACCTTC.